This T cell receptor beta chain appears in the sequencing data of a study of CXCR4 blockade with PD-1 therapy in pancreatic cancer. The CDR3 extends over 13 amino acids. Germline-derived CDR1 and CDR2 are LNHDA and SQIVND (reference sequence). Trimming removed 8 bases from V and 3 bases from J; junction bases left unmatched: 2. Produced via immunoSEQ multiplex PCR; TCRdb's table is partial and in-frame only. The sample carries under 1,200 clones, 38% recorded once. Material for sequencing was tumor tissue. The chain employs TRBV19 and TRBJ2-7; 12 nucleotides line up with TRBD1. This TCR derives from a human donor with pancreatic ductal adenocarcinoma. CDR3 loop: CASGTGGNYEQYF. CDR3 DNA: TGTGCCAGTGGGACAGGGGGCAACTACGAGCAGTACTTC.